One sample yielded the 2 T cell receptor beta chains listed below, sequenced in a study of blood T cells in healthy people across ages (dated by TCRdb to 2014 to 2015). Receptor libraries were prepared by 5' RACE. Reads for this sample came from an Illumina HiSeq 2500. The second PCR ran for about 6 to 12 cycles and used a J-beta primer mix along with a sample-barcoded 5' primer. TCRdb applied fastp at Q25 and MiXCR to the public reads, then kept only in-frame beta chains. Rows with a matching CDR3 protein are joined into one entry that keeps the most common DNA and genes. The sample table records some 640,000 distinct CDR3 sequences; 49% of these occur just once. The leading ten clones occupy 30% to 35% of the sample. The sequencing input was blood. These receptors all come from an older woman in good health.

The chain has TRBV28 and TRBJ1-2, with D perhaps matching TRBD1 (6 bases). V was cut by 7 bases and J by 4 bases, with 22 bases left in between. From germline, CDR1 is MDHEN and CDR2 SYDVKM. This CDR3 contains 16 residues. CDR3 region: CASTLGSGATTYGYTF. CDR3 nucleotide sequence: TGTGCCAGCACCCTCGGTTCAGGGGCCACTACCTATGGCTACACCTTC.

This chain joins TRBV20-1 and TRBJ2-5; D is unresolved. The CDR3 totals 13 residues. V lost 2 bases and J 5 bases, leaving 12 bases between the germline ends. Germline loops: CDR1 DFQATT, CDR2 SNEGSKA (reference sequence). The CDR3 DNA is TGCAGTGCTAGATCAGACCGAAGCGAGACCCAGTACTTC. Its translation is CSARSDRSETQYF.